The 21 T cell receptor beta chains reported below all come from one sample, sequenced in a study of PD-1 blockade in classical Hodgkin lymphoma. Sequencing used immunoSEQ multiplex PCR; TCRdb keeps in-frame clones, though not all of them. The repertoire holds about 89,000 clones, with 90% as singletons. Time point noted: cycle 4 day 1 (C4D1), after five to seven weeks of nivolumab. With no exception, relapse followed autologous stem cell transplantation in all patients, and brentuximab vedotin exposure varied. This specimen consisted of peripheral blood mononuclear cells (PBMCs), obtained before the fourth cycle of nivolumab. The receptors stem from a human donor with classical Hodgkin lymphoma.

The rearrangement joins TRBV4-2 to TRBJ2-3, with 12 bases aligning to TRBD2. The length of the CDR3 is 18 residues. J gave up 2 bases and V 5 bases, and 11 bases lay outside the gene matches. Germline V lookup: CDR1 LGHNA, CDR2 YNFKEQ. The chain's CDR3 is CASSKGLAGPSLTDTQYF. DNA for the CDR3: TGTGCCAGCAGCAAAGGACTAGCGGGACCATCTCTCACAGATACGCAGTATTTT.

V is TRBV6-6 and J is TRBJ1-1; TRBD1 might be the D (5 bases). Trimming shortened V by 6 bases and J by 1 base, and 9 bases separated the two germline ends. Germline V gene data show CDR1 as MNHNY and CDR2 as SVGAGI (reference sequence). This CDR3 contains 13 residues. The CDR3 protein is CASRRDSNTEAFF. CDR3 nucleotide sequence: TGTGCCAGCAGGCGGGACTCGAACACTGAAGCTTTCTTT.

V gene TRBV4-2 combines with J gene TRBJ2-7, with D perhaps TRBD1 or TRBD2 (5 bases each). With 1 base removed from V and 3 bases from J, the gap between germline ends came to 16 bases. The CDR3 has 16 amino acids. Per the germline V gene, CDR1 is LGHNA and CDR2 is YNFKEQ. The CDR3 region is CASSQALVGTNYEQYF. Here the CDR3 DNA reads TGTGCCAGCAGCCAAGCGCTTGTAGGGACGAACTACGAGCAGTACTTC.

The chain recombines TRBV18 with TRBJ1-2, with TRBD1 matching over 7 bases. After removal of 3 bases from V and 4 bases from J, the junction contained 11 bases not matched to a gene. There are 16 residues in the CDR3. CDR1 is KGHSH and CDR2 is LQKENI in the germline V gene. Here the CDR3 reads CASSPTNHRGPYGYTF. In nucleotides, the CDR3 is TGTGCCAGCTCACCGACGAATCACAGGGGTCCCTATGGCTACACCTTC.

V is TRBV27 and J is TRBJ1-2; the D is unclear. V was cut by 3 bases and J by 7 bases, with 12 bases left in between. Germline lookup yields CDR1 MNHEY and CDR2 SMNVEV (reference sequence). This CDR3 region has 13 residues. The CDR3 reads CASSFSVTGGYTF. DNA for the CDR3: TGTGCCAGCAGTTTCTCGGTAACGGGTGGCTACACCTTC.

The V gene is TRBV6-5, the J gene TRBJ2-7; possible D gene TRBD1, 6 bases. V was shortened by 6 bases and J by 2 bases, with 14 bases between the two germline ends. The CDR3 length is 14 residues. Germline-derived CDR1 and CDR2 are MNHEY and SVGAGI. For the CDR3, the DNA is TGTGCCAGCAGCAAACAGGGTTTTCCCTACGAGCAGTACTTC. Encoded protein: CASSKQGFPYEQYF.

This clone came up once. V is TRBV7-9 and J is TRBJ2-3; tentative D call: TRBD1 (6 bases). Deletions cut 3 bases from V and 5 bases from J, with 15 bases between. Per germline, CDR1 SEHNR and CDR2 FQNEAQ (reference sequence). The CDR3 length is 15 residues. The CDR3 loop reads CASSLVTQGIDTQYF. For the CDR3, the DNA is TGTGCCAGCAGCTTGGTCACACAGGGTATAGATACGCAGTATTTT.

V is TRBV7-6 and J is TRBJ1-5; 8 nucleotides agree with TRBD1. The CDR3 is 15 amino acids. Unmatched junction bases numbered 7, after V lost 3 bases and J lost 6 bases. Looked up from germline, CDR1 is SGHVS and CDR2 is FNYEAQ. The CDR3 region has the DNA TGTGCCAGCAGCTTGGAGGACAGGGAGGGTCAGCCCCAGCATTTT. Translation: CASSLEDREGQPQHF.

This rearrangement joins TRBV2 to TRBJ2-7; 7 bases are shared with TRBD1. The V gene's germline CDR1 is SNHLY and CDR2 FYNNEI. The CDR3 sequence is 15 residues long. V gave up 3 bases and J gave up 2 bases; unmatched junction bases: 7. The DNA of the CDR3 is TGTGCCAGCAGTGAGGAGGACAGGTCACCCTACGAGCAGTACTTC. Translation: CASSEEDRSPYEQYF.

The chain uses TRBV27 and TRBJ2-7; 11 bases are a match to TRBD1. The V segment lost 5 bases and the J segment 4 bases; nucleotides outside the gene matches: 7. The CDR3 runs to 15 residues. Germline CDR1 and CDR2: MNHEY and SMNVEV (reference sequence). CDR3 amino acids: CASSTRDRGSYEQYF. DNA for the CDR3: TGTGCCAGCAGTACCCGGGACAGGGGGTCGTACGAGCAGTACTTC.

The gene calls are TRBV7-3 and TRBJ2-1; 9 nucleotides agree with TRBD2. Germline loops: CDR1 SGHTA, CDR2 FQGTGA. The CDR3 extends over 15 amino acids. The J segment lost 3 bases and the V segment lost 3 bases, leaving 3 bases of the junction unmatched. DNA for the CDR3: TGTGCCAGCAGCTTTTCAGCGGGGGGCTACAATGAGCAGTTCTTC. Translation: CASSFSAGGYNEQFF.

CDR3: CASSLEGVGGGVGNTIYF. CDR3 coding DNA: TGCGCCAGCAGCTTGGAAGGTGTAGGAGGGGGTGTTGGAAACACCATATATTTT. The chain has TRBV5-1 and TRBJ1-3, with TRBD1 as a possible D gene (6 bases). The ends were cut back, 0 bases at V and 3 bases at J, with 19 bases in the middle. The CDR3 sequence is 18 residues long. Germline CDR1 SGHRS, CDR2 YFSETQ.

V gene TRBV19 combines with J gene TRBJ1-2; a weak D match, TRBD1 (6 bases). Germline CDR1 is LNHDA and CDR2 is SQIVND (reference sequence). With 6 bases removed from V and 3 bases from J, the gap between germline ends came to 14 bases. This CDR3 is built from 14 residues. The CDR3 region is CASRVRGNDYGYTF. CDR3 DNA sequence: TGTGCCAGTAGAGTCAGGGGCAACGACTATGGCTACACCTTC.

On this clone itself: Mismatch with germline at one junction end may stem from a read error. Other nucleotide sequences in the sample specify the same CDR3. The chain carries TRBV4-3 and TRBJ1-2; 12 nucleotides align to TRBD1. This CDR3 region has 15 residues. CDR1 and CDR2 from the germline V gene are LGHNA and YSLEER. In nucleotides, the CDR3 is TGCGCCAGCAGCCAGGGACAGGGGGCAAACTATGGTTACACCTTC. Translating gives CASSQGQGANYGYTF.

This chain connects TRBV13 to TRBJ2-3; D is uncertain. Germline lookup yields CDR1 PRHDT and CDR2 FYEKMQ (reference sequence). The V gene lost 2 bases and the J gene lost 6 bases, with 6 bases spanning the gap. The CDR3 runs to 12 residues. The CDR3 spells CASSLTRDTQYF. In DNA, the CDR3 is TGTGCCAGCAGCTTAACCAGGGATACGCAGTATTTT.

V gene TRBV7-6 combines with J gene TRBJ1-3, with D unclear. CDR3 length equals 11 residues. The ends were cut back, 2 bases at V and 8 bases at J, with 4 bases in the middle. Germline-derived CDR1 and CDR2 are SGHVS and FNYEAQ. The CDR3 DNA is TGTGCCAGCAGCTTATTGGACACCATATATTTT. Protein sequence: CASSLLDTIYF.

The genes are TRBV28 and TRBJ2-2; D gene uncertain. The CDR3 contains 11 residues. V was pared by 7 bases and J by 8 bases, with 8 bases between. Germline assignment: CDR1 MDHEN and CDR2 SYDVKM. CDR3 sequence: CASMALGELFF. The CDR3 region has the DNA TGTGCCAGCATGGCGCTAGGGGAGCTGTTTTTT.

CDR3 amino acids: CASSSGALEAFF. As DNA, the CDR3 is TGTGCCAGCAGTTCCGGGGCTCTTGAAGCTTTCTTT. V is TRBV6-5 and J is TRBJ1-1; a possible D gene is TRBD1 (5 bases). Per the germline V gene, CDR1 is MNHEY and CDR2 is SVGAGI. The CDR3 is made up of 12 amino acids. V lost 4 bases and J 7 bases, leaving 10 bases between the germline ends.

The chain is built from TRBV6-6 and TRBJ2-7, with D possibly being TRBD2 (6 bases). Germline V CDR1 and CDR2: MNHNY, SVGAGI (reference sequence). This CDR3 spans 13 amino acids. V lost 7 bases and J 2 bases, leaving 12 bases between the germline ends. For the CDR3, the DNA is TGTGCCAGCAATAGCGGTGGACCCTACGAGCAGTACTTC. Its protein is CASNSGGPYEQYF.

J is TRBJ2-1 and V is TRBV19; TRBD1 matches 11 bases. Germline loops: CDR1 LNHDA, CDR2 SQIVND (reference sequence). The CDR3 covers 16 residues. The junction had 11 bases not matched to a gene; V was cut back by 3 bases and J by 10 bases. The chain's CDR3 is CASSIGRTGGLGEQFF. DNA of the CDR3: TGTGCCAGTAGTATTGGTAGGACAGGGGGCTTAGGGGAGCAGTTCTTC.

This rearrangement joins TRBV7-3 to TRBJ2-7; D is perhaps TRBD1 or TRBD2 (5 bases each). CDR3 length: 13 residues. The V end was cut by 4 bases, the J end by 6 bases, with 13 bases between. Per germline, CDR1 SGHTA and CDR2 FQGTGA. The DNA of the CDR3 is TGTGCCAGCAGCTCGGGACCGAGACTCGAGCAGTACTTC. Its protein is CASSSGPRLEQYF.